The clone carrying this T cell receptor (beta chain) was seen only a few times. The V end lost 5 bases, the J end lost 2 bases, and 13 bases lay between the germline ends. The CDR3 sequence is 14 residues long. This entry belongs to a study of response to subunit inactivated influenza vaccine. Each CDR3 protein is one row after TCRdb ran MiXCR on the RT-PCR reads. The repertoire holds around 580,000 distinct CDR3 sequences, around 15% seen once, with 11% in the top ten. This TCR was recovered from a man aged 45-65 years who received an inactivated influenza vaccine. This rearrangement joins TRBV12-3 or TRBV12-4 to TRBJ2-7, with TRBD1 as a possible D gene (7 bases). The sequencing here drew on PBMCs from blood, taken about 11 days after vaccination. Here the CDR3 DNA reads TGTGCCAGCAGTCCAGGGGGGTCGGCCTACGAGCAGTACTTC. Its protein is CASSPGGSAYEQYF.